This T cell receptor beta chain stems from a study of T cells after yellow fever vaccination. TCRdb reprocessed the 5' RACE reads with MiXCR, giving one entry per CDR3 protein. The repertoire has about 240,000 distinct CDR3 sequences, 6% to 7.5% of them found once; the top ten carry 0.65% to 0.9%. This clonotype was observed a few times. This receptor was obtained from a man aged 25 to 40 who received the YFV17D yellow fever vaccine. Sample: CD4+ T cells sorted from PBMCs, taken 15 days after the yellow fever booster vaccination.

The CDR3 reads CASSVGQISEKLFF. The CDR3 coding sequence is TGTGCCAGCAGCGTAGGACAGATTTCTGAAAAACTGTTTTTT. The V and J genes are TRBV9 and TRBJ1-4; TRBD1 might be the D (5 bases). The CDR3 sequence is 14 residues long. Germline V CDR1 and CDR2: SGDLS, YYNGEE. Trimming removed 0 bases at V and 7 bases at J, with 10 bases between.